A selection of T cell receptor beta chains follows, all from one sample in a study of T cell clonotyping in hematopoietic cell transplantation. Using immunoSEQ multiplex PCR, the repertoire was profiled, and TCRdb retains in-frame clones only, with some absent. This sample yields roughly 9,300 clones, of which 86% are seen a single time; 37% belongs to the top ten. Sequenced here: PBMCs, sampled 180 days after allogeneic stem cell transplant. These receptors were taken from a human patient who had an allogeneic stem cell transplant, so the T cells may come from the graft donor. The donor label of this sample is uncertain. Some clones in this sample may be carry-over from other donors' samples. Each CDR3 is given with its conserved first and last residue. D genes are given only for firm matches. Part of the rows lack a size; the others show once, few, many or a class for expanded clones.

d_gene: NA
v_gene: TRBV14
abundance: NA
j_gene: TRBJ1-5
CDR3aa: CASSPNRVTQPQHF
CDR3nt: TGTGCCAGCAGCCCTAACAGGGTTACTCAGCCCCAGCATTTT

d_gene: TRBD2
v_gene: TRBV29-1
abundance: NA
j_gene: TRBJ2-5
CDR3aa: CSVWGGEGRETQYF
CDR3nt: TGCAGCGTGTGGGGGGGGGAAGGCAGGGAGACCCAGTACTTC

d_gene: NA
v_gene: TRBV6-5
abundance: once
j_gene: TRBJ1-2
CDR3aa: CASSYSNRGGYGYTF
CDR3nt: TGTGCCAGCAGTTACTCAAATCGGGGTGGCTATGGCTACACCTTC

d_gene: TRBD1
v_gene: TRBV7-9
abundance: few
j_gene: TRBJ1-5
CDR3aa: CASSSAGGQGGNQPQHF
CDR3nt: TGTGCCAGCAGCTCAGCAGGGGGACAGGGGGGCAATCAGCCCCAGCATTTT

d_gene: NA
v_gene: TRBV30
abundance: NA
j_gene: TRBJ1-2
CDR3aa: CAWTSAGMGYGYTF
CDR3nt: TGTGCCTGGACTTCGGCAGGGATGGGCTATGGCTACACCTTC

d_gene: TRBD2
v_gene: TRBV6-5
abundance: few
j_gene: TRBJ2-7
CDR3aa: CASSPSGGPYEQYF
CDR3nt: TGTGCCAGCAGTCCGTCGGGGGGTCCCTACGAGCAGTACTTC

d_gene: TRBD1
v_gene: TRBV19
abundance: NA
j_gene: TRBJ1-6
CDR3aa: CASSPGDSSSYNSPLHF
CDR3nt: TGTGCCAGTAGTCCCGGGGACAGTAGCTCCTATAATTCACCCCTCCACTTT

d_gene: NA
v_gene: TRBV7-2
abundance: NA
j_gene: TRBJ2-3
CDR3aa: CASSSARTSTDTQYF
CDR3nt: TGTGCCAGCAGCTCAGCCCGAACTAGCACAGATACGCAGTATTTT

d_gene: NA
v_gene: TRBV6-5
abundance: NA
j_gene: TRBJ2-3
CDR3aa: CASRGVATSTDTQYF
CDR3nt: TGTGCCAGCAGGGGGGTAGCAACTAGCACAGATACGCAGTATTTT

d_gene: NA
v_gene: TRBV2
abundance: NA
j_gene: TRBJ2-6
CDR3aa: CASSDGANVLTF
CDR3nt: TGTGCCAGCAGTGACGGGGCCAACGTCCTGACTTTC

d_gene: NA
v_gene: TRBV2
abundance: NA
j_gene: TRBJ1-5
CDR3aa: CASSESNQPQHF
CDR3nt: TGTGCCAGCAGTGAATCGAATCAGCCCCAGCATTTT

d_gene: NA
v_gene: TRBV28
abundance: NA
j_gene: TRBJ1-3
CDR3aa: CASWSATASGNTIYF
CDR3nt: TGTGCCAGCTGGTCGGCGACAGCCTCTGGAAACACCATATATTTT

d_gene: TRBD2
v_gene: TRBV15
abundance: NA
j_gene: TRBJ2-4
CDR3aa: CATSGIAGPAKNIQYF
CDR3nt: TGTGCCACCAGCGGGATAGCGGGGCCTGCCAAAAACATTCAGTACTTC

d_gene: NA
v_gene: TRBV30
abundance: NA
j_gene: TRBJ1-2
CDR3aa: CAWGTQALYGYTF
CDR3nt: TGTGCCTGGGGCACCCAGGCACTCTATGGCTACACCTTC

d_gene: NA
v_gene: TRBV27
abundance: NA
j_gene: TRBJ2-7
CDR3aa: CASSLSSLRIQGEQYF
CDR3nt: TGTGCCAGCAGTTTATCCTCCCTGCGGATACAGGGCGAGCAGTACTTC

d_gene: NA
v_gene: TRBV30
abundance: NA
j_gene: TRBJ1-5
CDR3aa: CAWSLGLDSRQHF
CDR3nt: TGTGCCTGGAGTTTGGGGCTCGATAGCCGGCAGCATTTT

d_gene: NA
v_gene: TRBV6-1
abundance: NA
j_gene: TRBJ2-5
CDR3aa: CASSERDNKETQYF
CDR3nt: TGTGCCAGCAGTGAGAGGGACAACAAAGAGACCCAGTACTTC

d_gene: NA
v_gene: TRBV5-6
abundance: NA
j_gene: TRBJ2-7
CDR3aa: CASSLGPFSSYEQYF
CDR3nt: TGTGCCAGCAGCTTGGGCCCATTTTCCTCCTACGAGCAGTACTTC

d_gene: TRBD1
v_gene: TRBV2
abundance: NA
j_gene: TRBJ1-1
CDR3aa: CASSEARTGEGTEAFF
CDR3nt: TGTGCCAGCAGTGAAGCGAGGACAGGGGAAGGTACTGAAGCTTTCTTT

d_gene: NA
v_gene: TRBV15
abundance: NA
j_gene: TRBJ2-7
CDR3aa: CATSDRQSYEQYF
CDR3nt: TGTGCCACCAGCGACAGACAGTCCTACGAGCAGTACTTC

d_gene: NA
v_gene: TRBV13
abundance: NA
j_gene: TRBJ1-2
CDR3aa: CASSLGDIANYGYTF
CDR3nt: TGTGCCAGCAGCTTAGGGGATATAGCTAACTATGGCTACACCTTC

d_gene: TRBD2
v_gene: TRBV19
abundance: NA
j_gene: TRBJ2-7
CDR3aa: CASSISSSGGYEQYF
CDR3nt: TGTGCCAGTAGTATATCGTCTAGCGGGGGCTACGAGCAGTACTTC

d_gene: NA
v_gene: TRBV9
abundance: NA
j_gene: TRBJ1-2
CDR3aa: CASSVDLGAYGYTF
CDR3nt: TGTGCCAGCAGCGTAGATTTAGGGGCCTATGGCTACACCTTC

d_gene: TRBD2
v_gene: TRBV10-2
abundance: NA
j_gene: TRBJ2-5
CDR3aa: CASSALAGSGETQYF
CDR3nt: TGCGCCAGCAGTGCTCTAGCGGGGTCCGGAGAGACCCAGTACTTC

d_gene: TRBD1
v_gene: TRBV11-2
abundance: NA
j_gene: TRBJ1-1
CDR3aa: CASSWDRGLTEAFF
CDR3nt: TGTGCCAGCAGCTGGGACAGGGGGCTCACTGAAGCTTTCTTT

d_gene: TRBD2
v_gene: TRBV7-6
abundance: medium-sized
j_gene: TRBJ2-1
CDR3aa: CASSLSKGGGLYNEQFF
CDR3nt: TGTGCCAGCAGCTTATCTAAGGGCGGGGGGTTGTACAATGAGCAGTTCTTC

d_gene: NA
v_gene: TRBV5-1
abundance: NA
j_gene: TRBJ1-1
CDR3aa: CASRGGSAEAMAFF
CDR3nt: TGCGCCAGCAGGGGGGGGTCAGCCGAGGCAATGGCTTTCTTT

d_gene: TRBD1
v_gene: TRBV25-1
abundance: NA
j_gene: TRBJ1-1
CDR3aa: CASSEDRGVFTEAFF
CDR3nt: TGTGCCAGCAGTGAGGACAGGGGAGTTTTCACTGAAGCTTTCTTT

d_gene: NA
v_gene: TRBV30
abundance: once
j_gene: TRBJ1-6
CDR3aa: CAWSRQGTGSPLHF
CDR3nt: TGTGCCTGGAGCCGTCAGGGGACTGGGTCACCCCTCCACTTT

d_gene: NA
v_gene: TRBV7-3
abundance: NA
j_gene: TRBJ1-3
CDR3aa: CASSLTRAGNTIYF
CDR3nt: TGTGCCAGCAGCTTAACCCGAGCTGGAAACACCATATATTTT

d_gene: TRBD1
v_gene: TRBV9
abundance: NA
j_gene: TRBJ1-3
CDR3aa: CASSVVDRPSGNTIYF
CDR3nt: TGTGCCAGCAGCGTAGTGGACAGGCCTTCTGGAAACACCATATATTTT

d_gene: NA
v_gene: TRBV10-2
abundance: NA
j_gene: TRBJ2-7
CDR3aa: CASSATGTLRWEQYF
CDR3nt: TGCGCCAGCAGTGCAACCGGGACCCTACGGTGGGAGCAGTACTTC

d_gene: NA
v_gene: TRBV5-5
abundance: NA
j_gene: TRBJ2-1
CDR3aa: CASSLPSYNEQFF
CDR3nt: TGTGCCAGCAGCTTGCCTTCCTACAATGAGCAGTTCTTC

d_gene: NA
v_gene: TRBV2
abundance: NA
j_gene: TRBJ1-6
CDR3aa: CASSEWAVGSPLHF
CDR3nt: TGTGCCAGCAGTGAATGGGCCGTGGGTTCACCCCTCCACTTT

d_gene: NA
v_gene: TRBV6-6
abundance: NA
j_gene: TRBJ1-6
CDR3aa: CASSYSVVRGNSPLHF
CDR3nt: TGTGCCAGCAGTTACTCAGTAGTCAGGGGAAATTCACCCCTCCACTTT

d_gene: TRBD1
v_gene: TRBV2
abundance: once
j_gene: TRBJ2-7
CDR3aa: CASSRQGMTYEQYF
CDR3nt: TGTGCCAGCAGTCGACAGGGTATGACCTACGAGCAGTACTTC

d_gene: TRBD2
v_gene: TRBV5-1
abundance: NA
j_gene: TRBJ2-3
CDR3aa: CASSLLAGGADTQYF
CDR3nt: TGCGCCAGCAGCTTGCTGGCCGGGGGGGCAGATACGCAGTATTTT

d_gene: NA
v_gene: TRBV7-2
abundance: NA
j_gene: TRBJ1-6
CDR3aa: CASSLLKAGPNSPLHF
CDR3nt: TGTGCCAGCAGCCTATTGAAAGCGGGCCCAAATTCACCCCTCCACTTT

d_gene: NA
v_gene: TRBV27
abundance: NA
j_gene: TRBJ1-2
CDR3aa: CASRAVGRAIAGYTF
CDR3nt: TGTGCCAGCAGGGCCGTTGGGAGGGCTATTGCGGGCTACACCTTC

d_gene: NA
v_gene: TRBV21-1
abundance: NA
j_gene: TRBJ2-7
CDR3aa: CASSKDEQYF
CDR3nt: TGTGCCAGCAGCAAAGACGAGCAGTACTTC

d_gene: NA
v_gene: TRBV11-2
abundance: NA
j_gene: TRBJ1-3
CDR3aa: CASSPPGERDTIYF
CDR3nt: TGTGCCAGCAGCCCACCGGGGGAAAGGGACACCATATATTTT

d_gene: NA
v_gene: TRBV7-2
abundance: NA
j_gene: TRBJ1-2
CDR3aa: CASSFRTAGNYGYTF
CDR3nt: TGTGCCAGCAGTTTTAGAACAGCAGGGAACTATGGCTACACCTTC

d_gene: TRBD2
v_gene: TRBV4-3
abundance: NA
j_gene: TRBJ2-2
CDR3aa: CASSQESGGTGELFF
CDR3nt: TGCGCCAGCAGCCAAGAGAGCGGGGGAACCGGGGAGCTGTTTTTT

d_gene: NA
v_gene: TRBV4-1
abundance: NA
j_gene: TRBJ1-1
CDR3aa: CASSQPGPKGTEAFF
CDR3nt: TGCGCCAGCAGCCAGCCGGGACCAAAGGGCACTGAAGCTTTCTTT